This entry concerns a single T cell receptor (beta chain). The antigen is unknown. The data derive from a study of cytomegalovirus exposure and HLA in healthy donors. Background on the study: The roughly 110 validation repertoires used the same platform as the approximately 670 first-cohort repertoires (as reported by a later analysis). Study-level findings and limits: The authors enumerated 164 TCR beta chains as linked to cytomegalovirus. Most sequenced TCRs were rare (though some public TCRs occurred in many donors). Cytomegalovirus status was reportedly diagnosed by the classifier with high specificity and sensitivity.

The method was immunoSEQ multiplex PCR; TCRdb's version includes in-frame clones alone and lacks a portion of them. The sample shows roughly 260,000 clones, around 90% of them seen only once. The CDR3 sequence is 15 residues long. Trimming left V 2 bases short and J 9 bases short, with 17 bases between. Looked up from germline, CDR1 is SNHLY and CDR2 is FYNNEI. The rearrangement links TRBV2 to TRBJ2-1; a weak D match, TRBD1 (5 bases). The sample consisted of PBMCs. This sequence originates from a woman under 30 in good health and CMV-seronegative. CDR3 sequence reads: CASSEIQATALEQFF. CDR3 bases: TGTGCCAGCAGTGAAATACAGGCCACCGCGCTTGAGCAGTTCTTC.